Each of the 24 T cell receptor beta chains below was sequenced from the same sample in a study of blood T cell repertoires in COVID-19. Measured with immunoSEQ multiplex PCR; TCRdb has only the in-frame clones, and not every one. Of more than 200,000 clones listed, about 80% are singletons. Sequencing was done on a sample of peripheral blood. The source of these receptors is a man between 45 and 60 years old with active or convalescent COVID-19.

This clone was detected only once. CDR3 in DNA: TGTGCCAGCTCACCGTTGGGACTAGCGGACAATGAGCAGTTCTTC. It encodes CASSPLGLADNEQFF. The chain employs TRBV18 and TRBJ2-1; 11 nucleotides agree with TRBD2. This CDR3 comprises 15 residues. Germline lookup yields CDR1 KGHSH and CDR2 LQKENI. V was clipped by 3 bases and J by 5 bases; unmatched bases: 3.

The chain is built from TRBV6-1 and TRBJ1-2; D might be TRBD1 (6 bases). CDR3 length: 17 residues. Trimming pared 0 bases from V and 3 bases from J, leaving 17 bases between. Germline loops: CDR1 MNHNS, CDR2 SASEGT. CDR3 protein: CASSEALTWGRDYGYTF. The CDR3 region has the DNA TGTGCCAGCAGTGAAGCGCTTACGTGGGGGCGCGACTATGGCTACACCTTC.

The chain employs TRBV19 and TRBJ2-5; 7 bases are shared with TRBD2. V dropped 0 bases and J dropped 4; count of bases not matched to a gene: 5. Germline values: CDR1 LNHDA, CDR2 SQIVND (reference sequence). The CDR3 totals 15 residues. The CDR3 reads CASSIDGGGGETQYF. The CDR3 region has the DNA TGTGCCAGTAGTATAGACGGCGGGGGAGGAGAGACCCAGTACTTC.

CDR3 region: CASRARGTSASTDTQYF. CDR3 bases: TGTGCCAGCAGAGCGAGGGGGACTAGCGCTAGCACAGATACGCAGTATTTT. This chain connects TRBV2 to TRBJ2-3; 10 bases are a match to TRBD2. The CDR3 spans 17 residues. J was trimmed by 0 bases and V by 6 bases; bases with no gene match: 9. Germline V gene data show CDR1 as SNHLY and CDR2 as FYNNEI.

The V and J genes are TRBV5-1 and TRBJ1-1; D unclear. This CDR3 is built from 13 residues. Germline CDR1 SGHRS, CDR2 YFSETQ. Trimming removed 1 base from V and 10 bases from J, with 14 bases in between. This chain's CDR3 is CASSLLGDSVAFF. Here the CDR3 DNA reads TGCGCCAGCAGCTTGCTCGGGGATTCAGTAGCTTTCTTT.

The CDR3 region has the DNA TGCGCCAGCAGCTCCACTAGCGAAGGTACGCAGTATTTT. Its translation: CASSSTSEGTQYF. The V gene is TRBV5-1, the J gene TRBJ2-3; 7 positions agree with TRBD2. CDR1 and CDR2 (germline): SGHRS, YFSETQ. This CDR3 is built from 13 residues. V shed 3 bases and J 8 bases; nucleotides not matched to a gene: 6.

The genes are TRBV7-2 and TRBJ2-7, with D possibly TRBD1 on 6 matching bases. With 1 base removed from V and 1 base from J, the gap between germline ends came to 8 bases. Looked up from germline, CDR1 is SGHTA and CDR2 is FQGNSA. CDR3 length: 14 amino acids. The CDR3 DNA reads as TGTGCCAGCAGCTTAGTACAGGGATCCTACGAGCAGTACTTC. Translated: CASSLVQGSYEQYF.

This rearrangement joins TRBV5-1 to TRBJ2-7; D possibly corresponds to TRBD2 (5 bases). This CDR3 is 14 amino acids long. V lost 1 base and J lost 4, with 12 bases in between. Germline V gives CDR1 SGHRS, CDR2 YFSETQ. CDR3: CASSLTGSGYEQYF. In DNA, the CDR3 is TGCGCCAGCAGCTTGACGGGCTCGGGGTACGAGCAGTACTTC.

This chain links TRBV5-4 with TRBJ1-1, with 7 bases lining up with TRBD1. CDR3 length equals 15 residues. From germline, CDR1 is SGHNT and CDR2 YYREEE (reference sequence). V was pared by 7 bases and J by 0 bases, with 9 bases of the junction left unmatched. Here the CDR3 DNA reads TGTGCCAGCCACAGGGGATCCCCCATGAACACTGAAGCTTTCTTT. It yields the protein CASHRGSPMNTEAFF. The variable domain in full, with the rest retrieved from reference TRBV5-4 and TRBJ1-1, is ETGVTQSPTHLIKTRGQQVTLRCSSQSGHNTVSWYQQALGQGPQFIFQYYREEENGRGNFPPRFSGLQFPNYSSELNVNALELDDSALYLCASHRGSPMNTEAFFGQGTRLTVV.

The rearrangement joins TRBV29-1 to TRBJ2-7; a weak D match, TRBD1 (6 bases). V was shortened by 7 bases and J by 3 bases, with 13 bases between the two germline ends. This CDR3 has 12 amino acids. Germline CDR1 is SQVTM and CDR2 is ANQGSEA. The CDR3 DNA is TGCAGCGCCCAACAGGGAATCTACGAGCAGTACTTC. This gives the protein CSAQQGIYEQYF.

The V gene is TRBV5-6, the J gene TRBJ1-5; no firm D call. Between the trimmed V and J ends, which lost 4 bases and 3 bases, there was a span of 14 bases. The germline CDR1 and CDR2 sequences are SGHDT and YYEEEE. The CDR3 has 15 residues. The CDR3 sequence is CASSHRGLFNQPQHF. CDR3 coding DNA: TGTGCCAGCAGCCACCGAGGGCTTTTCAATCAGCCCCAGCATTTT.

This chain links TRBV11-2 with TRBJ2-7; D is unresolved. CDR1 is SGHAT, CDR2 FQNNGV, per germline. Trimming left V 2 bases short and J 4 bases short, with 15 bases between. The CDR3 is 15 residues long. The DNA of the CDR3 is TGTGCCAGCAGCTTATTCAACAGAGCATCTTACGAGCAGTACTTC. It translates to CASSLFNRASYEQYF.

The chain has TRBV5-1 and TRBJ1-1, with unresolved D. V lost 0 bases and J 6 bases, leaving 12 bases between the germline ends. CDR1 is SGHRS, CDR2 YFSETQ, per germline. There are 14 residues in the CDR3. The CDR3 loop reads CASSLAGLNSEAFF. The CDR3, as DNA: TGCGCCAGCAGCTTGGCCGGACTTAACTCTGAAGCTTTCTTT.

The chain employs TRBV7-6 and TRBJ2-3, with D perhaps matching TRBD1 (6 bases). This CDR3 region has 17 residues. Between the trimmed V and J ends, which lost 5 bases and 1 base, there was a span of 19 bases. The germline CDR1 and CDR2 sequences are SGHVS and FNYEAQ. CDR3 DNA: TGTGCCAGCAGCCCCTATCCCGGGACACGGGGCACAGATACGCAGTATTTT. Translated, it gives CASSPYPGTRGTDTQYF.

This clone has only one observation. The chain joins TRBV2 to TRBJ2-7; TRBD2 aligns across 11 bases. Trimming removed 6 bases from V and 2 bases from J; junction bases left unmatched: 3. Germline assignment: CDR1 SNHLY and CDR2 FYNNEI. The CDR3 loop spans 14 amino acids. CDR3 sequence (DNA): TGTGCCAGCAGACCTAGCGGGGGGACCTACGAGCAGTACTTC. It codes for CASRPSGGTYEQYF.

The rearrangement links TRBV5-1 to TRBJ2-7, with D unresolved. CDR3 size: 14 residues. Trimming shortened V by 7 bases and J by 0 bases, and 14 bases separated the two germline ends. Germline loops: CDR1 SGHRS, CDR2 YFSETQ. CDR3 protein: CASSLSPSSYEQYF. CDR3 in DNA: TGCGCCAGCTCCTTATCTCCGAGCTCCTACGAGCAGTACTTC. Full variable domain (remainder filled in from reference TRBV5-1 and TRBJ2-7): KAGVTQTPRYLIKTRGQQVTLSCSPISGHRSVSWYQQTPGQGLQFLFEYFSETQRNKGNFPGRFSGRQFSNSRSEMNVSTLELGDSALYLCASSLSPSSYEQYFGPGTRLTVT.

This clone turned up a few times. This sequence joins TRBV19 and TRBJ1-5, with TRBD1 identical over 9 bases. The CDR3 is 14 residues long. Trimming cost V 7 bases and J 4 bases; bases outside gene matches: 5. Germline V gives CDR1 LNHDA, CDR2 SQIVND (reference sequence). This chain's CDR3 is CASKDRGWNQPQHF. CDR3 in DNA: TGTGCCAGTAAGGACAGGGGTTGGAATCAGCCCCAGCATTTT.

The V gene is TRBV11-1, the J gene TRBJ1-1, with D perhaps matching TRBD1 (6 bases). The CDR3 totals 14 residues. Looked up from germline, CDR1 is SGHAT and CDR2 is FQDESV (reference sequence). V was pared by 5 bases and J by 1 base, with 11 bases between. CDR3 protein: CASSPDRSNTEAFF. The DNA of the CDR3 is TGTGCCAGCAGCCCCGACAGGTCGAACACTGAAGCTTTCTTT. Variable domain in full (rest from reference TRBV11-1 and TRBJ1-1): EAEVAQSPRYKITEKSQAVAFWCDPISGHATLYWYRQILGQGPELLVQFQDESVVDDSQLPKDRFSAERLKGVDSTLKIQPAELGDSAMYLCASSPDRSNTEAFFGQGTRLTVV.

The rearrangement links TRBV9 to TRBJ1-6; the match to TRBD1 covers 8 bases. The CDR3 runs to 16 residues. Trimming took 0 bases from V and 7 from J; bases not matched to a gene: 6. CDR1 is SGDLS and CDR2 is YYNGEE in the germline V gene. As DNA, the CDR3 is TGTGCCAGCAGCGTAGGAGGGACAGGTTCCAATTCACCCCTCCACTTT. Protein sequence: CASSVGGTGSNSPLHF.

The rearrangement uses TRBV7-6 and TRBJ2-2; TRBD1 matches 9 bases. Trimming cost V 4 bases and J 2 bases; bases outside gene matches: 17. The CDR3 extends over 20 amino acids. Germline loops: CDR1 SGHVS, CDR2 FNYEAQ. CDR3 sequence reads: CASSSAPPSGTGTNTGELFF. CDR3 bases: TGTGCCAGCAGCTCCGCCCCTCCCTCCGGGACAGGGACCAACACCGGGGAGCTGTTTTTT.

The rearrangement links TRBV6-5 to TRBJ2-3; D perhaps matches TRBD2 (7 bases). The CDR3 runs to 16 residues. The V end lost 0 bases, the J end lost 1 base, and 11 bases lay between the germline ends. CDR1 MNHEY and CDR2 SVGAGI come from the germline V gene. The CDR3: CASSYSRRGRTDTQYF. The CDR3 DNA is TGTGCCAGCAGTTACTCGAGGCGGGGGCGCACAGATACGCAGTATTTT.

The chain has TRBV3-1 (or the pseudogene TRBV3-2) and TRBJ1-1; 7 nucleotides agree with TRBD1. Germline loops: CDR1 LGHDT, CDR2 YNNKEL (reference sequence). This CDR3 has 13 residues. J lost 0 bases, V lost 6 bases, and 1 base had no gene match. The CDR3 DNA is TGTGCCAGCAGGGGGACAGTGAACACTGAAGCTTTCTTT. Its protein product is CASRGTVNTEAFF.

This chain joins TRBV24-1 and TRBJ2-5; weak D call: TRBD1 (5 bases). CDR3 size: 15 residues. Germline V lookup: CDR1 KGHDR, CDR2 SFDVKD. The V end lost 1 base, the J end lost 1 base, and 9 bases lay between the germline ends. Written as DNA, the CDR3 is TGTGCCACCAGTGATTTAGGGGCAGCCCAAGAGACCCAGTACTTC. Residues: CATSDLGAAQETQYF.

This clone occurred a few times. The rearrangement joins TRBV7-9 to TRBJ2-1; 7 nucleotides line up with TRBD2. There are 16 residues in the CDR3. J lost 4 bases, V lost 6 bases, and 12 bases had no gene match. Germline loops: CDR1 SEHNR, CDR2 FQNEAQ (reference sequence). The CDR3 spells CASSPPGGGGYNEQFF. For the CDR3, the DNA is TGTGCCAGCAGTCCCCCGGGCGGGGGTGGGTACAATGAGCAGTTCTTC.